This T cell receptor (beta chain) derives from a study of Graves' ophthalmopathy and Graves' hyperthyroidism. Transcripts of RNA were the source for amplifying TCR beta CDR3 regions. Investigators did first-round RT-PCR with HTBI primers, then second-round multiplex PCR. TCRdb reprocessed the multiplex PCR reads via MiXCR and lists one record per CDR3 protein. The sample includes under 350,000 distinct CDR3 sequences, under 20% of them seen just once. This clonotype was detected ten times or more. PBMCs originated in about 10 ml of fresh peripheral blood. This clonotype was obtained from an adult man with Graves' ophthalmopathy. Specimen: peripheral blood.

CDR3 region: CSARDKGQGSGYTF. The CDR3 nucleotides are TGCAGTGCTAGAGATAAAGGCCAGGGGAGTGGCTACACCTTC. The V and J genes are TRBV20-1 and TRBJ1-2, with D perhaps TRBD1 (6 bases). This CDR3 contains 14 residues. V dropped 0 bases and J dropped 7 bases, with 15 bases sitting between them. Germline assignment: CDR1 DFQATT and CDR2 SNEGSKA (reference sequence).